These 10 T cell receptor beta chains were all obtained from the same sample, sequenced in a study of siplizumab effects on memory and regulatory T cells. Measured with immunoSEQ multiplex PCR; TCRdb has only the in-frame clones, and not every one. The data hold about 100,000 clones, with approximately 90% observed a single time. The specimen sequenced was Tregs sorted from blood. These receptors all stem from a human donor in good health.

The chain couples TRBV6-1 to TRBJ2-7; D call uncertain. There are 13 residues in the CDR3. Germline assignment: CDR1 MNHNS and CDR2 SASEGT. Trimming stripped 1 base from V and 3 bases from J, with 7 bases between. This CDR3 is CASSEGQIYEQYF. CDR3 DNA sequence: TGTGCCAGCAGTGAAGGGCAGATCTACGAGCAGTACTTC.

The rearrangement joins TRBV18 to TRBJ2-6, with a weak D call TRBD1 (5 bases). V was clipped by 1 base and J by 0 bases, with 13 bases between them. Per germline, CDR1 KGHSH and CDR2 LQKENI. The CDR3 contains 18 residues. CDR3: CASSPRGQDNSGANVLTF. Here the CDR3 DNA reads TGTGCCAGCTCACCACGGGGTCAGGACAACTCTGGGGCCAACGTCCTGACTTTC.

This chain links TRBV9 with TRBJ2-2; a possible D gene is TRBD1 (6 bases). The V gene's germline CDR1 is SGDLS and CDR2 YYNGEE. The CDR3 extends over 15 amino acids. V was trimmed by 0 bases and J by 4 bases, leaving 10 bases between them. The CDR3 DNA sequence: TGTGCCAGCAGCGTAGCCTGGGGGCGCACCGGGGAGCTGTTTTTT. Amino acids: CASSVAWGRTGELFF.

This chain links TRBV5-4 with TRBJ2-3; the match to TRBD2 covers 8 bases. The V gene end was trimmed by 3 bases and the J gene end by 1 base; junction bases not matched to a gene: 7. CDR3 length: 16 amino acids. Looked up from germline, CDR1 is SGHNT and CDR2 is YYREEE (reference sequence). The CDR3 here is CASSSPSGSGTDTQYF. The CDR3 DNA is TGTGCCAGCAGCTCCCCCAGCGGGAGTGGCACAGATACGCAGTATTTT.

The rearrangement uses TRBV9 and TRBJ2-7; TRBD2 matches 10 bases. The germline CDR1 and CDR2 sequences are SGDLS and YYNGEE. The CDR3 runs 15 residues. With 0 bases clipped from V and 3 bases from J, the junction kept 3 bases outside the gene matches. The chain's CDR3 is CASSVDPSGSYEQYF. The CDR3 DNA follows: TGTGCCAGCAGCGTAGATCCTAGCGGGAGCTACGAGCAGTACTTC.

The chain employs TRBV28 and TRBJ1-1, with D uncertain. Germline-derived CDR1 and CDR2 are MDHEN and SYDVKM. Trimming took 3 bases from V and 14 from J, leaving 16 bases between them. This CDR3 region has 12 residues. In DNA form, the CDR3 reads TGTGCCAGCAGTTTTGGCAGCCCACCATACTTCTTT. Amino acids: CASSFGSPPYFF.

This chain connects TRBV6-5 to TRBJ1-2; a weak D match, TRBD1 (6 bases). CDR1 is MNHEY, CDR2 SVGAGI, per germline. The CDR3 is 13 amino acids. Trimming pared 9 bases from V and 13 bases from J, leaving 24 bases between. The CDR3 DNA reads TGTGCCAGTCGGGGGGCTATGGCTAGGGAGGGCACCTTC. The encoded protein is CASRGAMAREGTF.

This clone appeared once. CDR3 region: CAISDLAGYNEQFF. In DNA, the CDR3 is TGTGCCATCAGTGATTTAGCGGGATACAATGAGCAGTTCTTC. V is TRBV10-3 and J is TRBJ2-1; 8 bases fit TRBD2. With 3 bases clipped from V and 4 bases from J, the junction kept 2 bases outside the gene matches. Germline assignment: CDR1 ENHRY and CDR2 SYGVKD. The length of the CDR3 is 14 residues.

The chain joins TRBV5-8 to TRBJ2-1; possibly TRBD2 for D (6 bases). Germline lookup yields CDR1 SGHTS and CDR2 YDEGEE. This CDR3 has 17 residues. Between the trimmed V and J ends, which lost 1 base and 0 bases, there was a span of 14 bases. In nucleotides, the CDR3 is TGTGCCAGCAGCTTGAGCCTAGCGACTTACTCCTACAATGAGCAGTTCTTC. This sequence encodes CASSLSLATYSYNEQFF.

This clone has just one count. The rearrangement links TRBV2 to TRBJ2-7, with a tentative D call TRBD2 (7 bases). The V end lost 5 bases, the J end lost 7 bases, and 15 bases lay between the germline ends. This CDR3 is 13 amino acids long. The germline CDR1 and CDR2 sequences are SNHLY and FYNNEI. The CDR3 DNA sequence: TGTGCCAGCAGTATTAAACAGGGAGGGGAGCAGTACTTC. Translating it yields CASSIKQGGEQYF.